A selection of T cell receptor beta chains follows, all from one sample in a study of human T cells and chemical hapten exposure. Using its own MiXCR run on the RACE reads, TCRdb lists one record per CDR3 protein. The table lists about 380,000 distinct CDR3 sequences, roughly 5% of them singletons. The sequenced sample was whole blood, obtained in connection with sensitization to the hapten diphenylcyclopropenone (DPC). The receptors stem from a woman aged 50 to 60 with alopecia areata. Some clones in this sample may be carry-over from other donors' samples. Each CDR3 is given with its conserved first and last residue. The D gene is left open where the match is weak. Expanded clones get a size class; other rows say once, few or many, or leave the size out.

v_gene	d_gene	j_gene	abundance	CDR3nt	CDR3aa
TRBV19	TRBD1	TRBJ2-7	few	TGTGCCAGTAGTATTACCCAGGGGGCCTACGAGCAGTACTTC	CASSITQGAYEQYF
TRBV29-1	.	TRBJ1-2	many	TGTATGACTGACGCGACTGGCTACACCTTC	CMTDATGYTF
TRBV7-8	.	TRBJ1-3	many	TGTGCCAGCAGCCGCAGTGACAGTTCTGGAAACACCATATATTTT	CASSRSDSSGNTIYF
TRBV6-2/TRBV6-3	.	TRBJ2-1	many	TGTGCCAGCAGGGTGACAGGAAGCTCCTACAATGAGCAGTTCTTC	CASRVTGSSYNEQFF
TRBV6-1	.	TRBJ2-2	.	TGTGCCAGCAGTGTAGACTTACTCACCGGGGAGCTGTTTTTT	CASSVDLLTGELFF
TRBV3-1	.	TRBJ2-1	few	TGTGCCAGCAGCCACACTGCGGCCCACAATGAGCAGTTCTTC	CASSHTAAHNEQFF
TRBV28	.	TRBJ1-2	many	TGTGCCAGCACTCCGGCAGGACGTCCGTCCTATGGCTACACCTTC	CASTPAGRPSYGYTF
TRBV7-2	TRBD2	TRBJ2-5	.	TGTGCCAGTTCTAGCGGGAGGGCACAGACCCAGTACTTC	CASSSGRAQTQYF
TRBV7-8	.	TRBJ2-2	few	TGTGCCAGCAGCTTAGACCAGGCGAACACCGGGGAGCTGTTTTTT	CASSLDQANTGELFF
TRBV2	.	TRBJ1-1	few	TGTGCCAGCGAGGATTCGGTAGCTTTCTTT	CASEDSVAFF
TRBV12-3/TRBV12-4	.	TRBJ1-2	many	TGTGCCAGCAGTTGGACGGACTATGGCTACACCTTC	CASSWTDYGYTF
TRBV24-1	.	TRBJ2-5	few	TGTGCCACCAGTGATTTATCAGGGCTGAAAGAGACCCAGTACTTC	CATSDLSGLKETQYF
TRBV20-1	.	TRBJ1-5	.	TGCAGTGCTAGGGTAGGGTTTCAGCCCCAGCATTTT	CSARVGFQPQHF
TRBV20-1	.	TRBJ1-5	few	TGCAGTGCTAGGTCATGGGGTATGGGCAATCAGCCCCAGCATTTT	CSARSWGMGNQPQHF
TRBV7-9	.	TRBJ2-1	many	TGTGCCAGCAGCTTAGCTGGACTAATGAATGAGCAGTTCTTC	CASSLAGLMNEQFF